This T cell receptor (beta chain) is from a study of blood T cells in healthy people across ages. Germline CDR1 and CDR2: SEHNR and FQNEAQ (reference sequence). The CDR3 is 17 residues long. Trimming left V 2 bases short and J 2 bases short, with 16 bases between. Using a J-beta primer mix together with a sample-barcoded 5' primer, a second PCR was run for roughly 7 to 11 cycles. TCRdb re-called the 5' RACE reads through MiXCR, storing one row per CDR3 protein. The sample includes over a million distinct CDR3 sequences, approximately 43% seen only once; the top ten take less than 5%. The gene calls are TRBV7-9 and TRBJ2-4, with a weak D call TRBD1 (5 bases). Sequenced: blood. The TCR was taken from a woman under 30 in good health. CDR3 in DNA: TGTGCCAGCAGCTTAACGTCAGGGCGTGGGACCAAAAACATTCAGTACTTC. It specifies CASSLTSGRGTKNIQYF.